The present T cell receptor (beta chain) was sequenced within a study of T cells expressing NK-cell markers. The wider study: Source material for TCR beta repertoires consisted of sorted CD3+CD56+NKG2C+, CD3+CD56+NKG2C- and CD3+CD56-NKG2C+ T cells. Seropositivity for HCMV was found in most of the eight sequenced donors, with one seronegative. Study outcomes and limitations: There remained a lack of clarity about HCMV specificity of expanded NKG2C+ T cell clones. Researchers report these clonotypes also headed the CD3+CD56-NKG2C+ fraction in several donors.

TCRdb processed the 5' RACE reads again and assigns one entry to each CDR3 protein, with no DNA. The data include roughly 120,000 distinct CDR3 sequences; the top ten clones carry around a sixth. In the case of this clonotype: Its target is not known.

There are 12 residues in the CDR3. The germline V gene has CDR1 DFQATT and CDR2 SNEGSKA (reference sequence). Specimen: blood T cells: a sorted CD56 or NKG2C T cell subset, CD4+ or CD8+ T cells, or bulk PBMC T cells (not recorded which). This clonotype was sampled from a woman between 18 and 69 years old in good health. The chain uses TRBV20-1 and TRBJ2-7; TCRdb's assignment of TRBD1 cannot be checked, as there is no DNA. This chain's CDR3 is CSARWRDNEQYF.